This is a list of T cell receptor beta chains from one sample in a study of beta chain bispecific antibodies for T cell cancers. These receptors' targets are unknown. One entry per CDR3 protein, called by TCRdb with MiXCR from the 5' RACE reads. Among 20,000 or so distinct CDR3 sequences listed, over 2.5% were seen once. The sample taken for sequencing was healthy donor T cells cultured with leukemia cells. Receptors were obtained from a human donor in good health. Some clones in this sample may be carry-over from other donors' samples. The CDR3 runs from the conserved cysteine through the conserved F or W. Each record gives: clone size, J gene, V gene, D gene, CDR3 protein, CDR3 DNA. D genes are given only for firm matches. Size is stated for part of the rows, as once, few or many counts, or as a class when the clone is expanded.

>NA|TRBJ2-7|TRBV5-4|TRBD1
CASSRPTGGTYEQYF
TGTGCCAGCAGCCGACCGACAGGGGGAACTTACGAGCAGTACTTC
>many|TRBJ2-3|TRBV11-2|NA
CASSLGTPPWDTQYF
TGTGCCAGCAGCTTGGGGACTCCTCCGTGGGATACGCAGTATTTT
>many|TRBJ1-2|TRBV9|NA
CASSPNDRSYGYTF
TGTGCCAGCAGCCCTAACGACAGGTCCTATGGCTACACCTTC
>NA|TRBJ1-6|TRBV12-3/TRBV12-4|TRBD1
CASSFLGQLGGYMNSPLHF
TGTGCCAGCAGTTTCCTGGGACAGTTAGGGGGCTATATGAATTCACCCCTCCACTTT
>few|TRBJ2-7|TRBV4-1|NA
CASSQEAGGAYEQYF
TGCGCCAGCAGCCAAGAGGCAGGGGGGGCCTACGAGCAGTACTTC
>many|TRBJ2-7|TRBV6-1|NA
CASTESGFYEQYF
TGTGCCAGCACGGAGAGTGGATTCTACGAGCAGTACTTC
>many|TRBJ2-7|TRBV5-1|NA
CASSLEDSPYEQYF
TGCGCCAGCAGCTTGGAAGACAGTCCCTACGAGCAGTACTTC
>many|TRBJ1-2|TRBV29-1|NA
CSARSPSYGYTF
TGCAGCGCAAGGAGCCCCAGCTATGGCTACACCTTC
>NA|TRBJ1-1|TRBV9|NA
CASSSTGTEAFF
TGTGCCAGCAGCTCCACAGGCACTGAAGCTTTCTTT
>many|TRBJ1-1|TRBV5-1|NA
CASSRGGNTEAFF
TGCGCCAGCAGCCGGGGGGGGAACACTGAAGCTTTCTTT
>many|TRBJ1-2|TRBV5-6|TRBD1
CASSFWDRGTNYGYTF
TGTGCCAGCAGCTTTTGGGACAGGGGGACAAACTATGGCTACACCTTC
>many|TRBJ2-5|TRBV7-9|TRBD1
CASSLVHGTGVETQYF
TGTGCCAGCAGCTTAGTCCACGGGACAGGGGTAGAGACCCAGTACTTC
>many|TRBJ2-7|TRBV2|TRBD2
CASSSGNSYEQYF
TGTGCCAGCAGCAGCGGGAACTCCTACGAGCAGTACTTC
>many|TRBJ2-2|TRBV6-5|NA
CASSYFPAENTGELFF
TGTGCCAGCAGTTATTTCCCCGCAGAGAACACCGGGGAGCTGTTTTTT
>many|TRBJ2-5|TRBV5-1|NA
CASSLDGTQYF
TGCGCCAGCAGCTTGGATGGGACCCAGTACTTC
>many|TRBJ2-3|TRBV27|TRBD1
CASSFRGTADSYTDTQYF
TGTGCCAGCAGTTTTCGTGGGACAGCGGATTCGTACACAGATACGCAGTATTTT
>few|TRBJ1-1|TRBV11-2|TRBD1
CASSLIRRDRERRTEAFF
TGTGCCAGCAGCTTAATCCGTCGTGACAGGGAGAGACGGACTGAAGCTTTCTTT
>few|TRBJ1-2|TRBV20-1|NA
CSAITQAYYGYTF
TGCAGTGCTATAACACAGGCTTACTATGGCTACACCTTC
>many|TRBJ2-1|TRBV3-1|NA
CASSQRGASDEQFF
TGTGCCAGCAGCCAAAGGGGGGCCTCCGATGAGCAGTTCTTC
>many|TRBJ2-1|TRBV30|TRBD1
CAWSAFSGGSSYNEQFF
TGTGCCTGGAGTGCATTCTCAGGGGGTAGCTCCTACAATGAGCAGTTCTTC
>many|TRBJ2-6|TRBV6-6|TRBD1
CASSGTGDRRSGANVLTF
TGTGCCAGCAGCGGGACCGGGGACAGGCGATCTGGGGCCAACGTCCTGACTTTC
>many|TRBJ2-5|TRBV7-9|TRBD2
CASSRGPSAGQETQYF
TGTGCCAGCAGCAGGGGACCCTCAGCGGGACAAGAGACCCAGTACTTC
>many|TRBJ2-2|TRBV12-3/TRBV12-4|NA
CASSFRAGTNTGELFF
TGTGCCAGCAGTTTTCGGGCGGGGACGAACACCGGGGAGCTGTTTTTT